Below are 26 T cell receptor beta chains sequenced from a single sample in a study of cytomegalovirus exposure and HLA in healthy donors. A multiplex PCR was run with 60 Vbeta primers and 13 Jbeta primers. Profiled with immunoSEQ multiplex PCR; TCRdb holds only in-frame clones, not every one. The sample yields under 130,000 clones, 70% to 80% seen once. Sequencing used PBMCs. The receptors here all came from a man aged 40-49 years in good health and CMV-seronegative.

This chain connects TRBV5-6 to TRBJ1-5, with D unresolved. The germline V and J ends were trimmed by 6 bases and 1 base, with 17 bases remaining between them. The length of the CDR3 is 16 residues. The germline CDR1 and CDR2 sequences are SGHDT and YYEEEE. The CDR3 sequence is CASTTPGAESNQPQHF. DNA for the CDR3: TGTGCCAGCACCACCCCCGGAGCGGAGAGCAATCAGCCCCAGCATTTT. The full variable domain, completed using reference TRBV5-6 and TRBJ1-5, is DAGVTQSPTHLIKTRGQQVTLRCSPKSGHDTVSWYQQALGQGPQFIFQYYEEEERQRGNFPDRFSGHQFPNYSSELNVNALLLGDSALYLCASTTPGAESNQPQHFGDGTRLSIL.

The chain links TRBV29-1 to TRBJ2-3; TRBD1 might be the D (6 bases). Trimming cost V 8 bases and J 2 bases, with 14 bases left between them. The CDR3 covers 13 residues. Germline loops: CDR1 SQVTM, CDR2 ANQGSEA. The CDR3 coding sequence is TGCAGCCCCGAGGACAGCCTCACAGATACGCAGTATTTT. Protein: CSPEDSLTDTQYF.

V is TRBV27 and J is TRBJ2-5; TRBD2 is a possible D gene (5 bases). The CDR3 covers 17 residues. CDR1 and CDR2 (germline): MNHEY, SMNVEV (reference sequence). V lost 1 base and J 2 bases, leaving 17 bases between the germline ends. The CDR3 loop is CASSLLGVGAIQETQYF. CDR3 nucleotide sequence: TGTGCCAGCAGTTTATTAGGTGTGGGAGCTATACAAGAGACCCAGTACTTC.

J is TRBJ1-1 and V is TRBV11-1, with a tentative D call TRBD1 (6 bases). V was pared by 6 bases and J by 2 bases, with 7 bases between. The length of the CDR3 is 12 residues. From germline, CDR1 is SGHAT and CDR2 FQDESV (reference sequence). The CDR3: CASRTGNTEAFF. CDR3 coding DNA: TGTGCCAGCAGGACAGGCAACACTGAAGCTTTCTTT.

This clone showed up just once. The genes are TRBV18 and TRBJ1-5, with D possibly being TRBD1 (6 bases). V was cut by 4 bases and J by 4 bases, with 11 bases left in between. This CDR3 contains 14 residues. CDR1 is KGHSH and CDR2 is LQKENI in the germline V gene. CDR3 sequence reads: CASSLQGWNQPQHF. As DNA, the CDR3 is TGTGCCAGCTCACTACAGGGATGGAATCAGCCCCAGCATTTT.

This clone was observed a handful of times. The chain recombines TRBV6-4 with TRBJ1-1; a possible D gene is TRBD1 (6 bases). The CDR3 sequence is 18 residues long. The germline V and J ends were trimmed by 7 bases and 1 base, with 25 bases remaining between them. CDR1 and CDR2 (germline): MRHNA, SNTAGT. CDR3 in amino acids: CASKFYRAQTFSNTEAFF. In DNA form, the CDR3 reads TGTGCCAGCAAGTTTTACAGGGCCCAAACATTTTCGAACACTGAAGCTTTCTTT.

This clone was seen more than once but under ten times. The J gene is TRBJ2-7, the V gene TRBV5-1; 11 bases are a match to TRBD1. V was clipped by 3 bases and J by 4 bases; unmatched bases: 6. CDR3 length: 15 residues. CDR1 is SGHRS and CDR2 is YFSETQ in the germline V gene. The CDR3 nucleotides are TGCGCCAGCAGCTCCAGGACAGGGGGCCAGTACGAGCAGTACTTC. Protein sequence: CASSSRTGGQYEQYF. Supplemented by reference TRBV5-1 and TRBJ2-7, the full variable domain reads KAGVTQTPRYLIKTRGQQVTLSCSPISGHRSVSWYQQTPGQGLQFLFEYFSETQRNKGNFPGRFSGRQFSNSRSEMNVSTLELGDSALYLCASSSRTGGQYEQYFGPGTRLTVT.

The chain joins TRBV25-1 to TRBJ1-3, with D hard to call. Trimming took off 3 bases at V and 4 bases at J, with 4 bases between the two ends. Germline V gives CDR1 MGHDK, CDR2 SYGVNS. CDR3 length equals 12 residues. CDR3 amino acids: CASSDRGNTIYF. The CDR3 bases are TGTGCCAGCAGTGACAGGGGAAACACCATATATTTT. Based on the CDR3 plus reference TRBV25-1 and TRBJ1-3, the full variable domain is EADIYQTPRYLVIGTGKKITLECSQTMGHDKMYWYQQDPGMELHLIHYSYGVNSTEKGDLSSESTVSRIRTEHFPLTLESARPSHTSQYLCASSDRGNTIYFGEGSWLTVV.

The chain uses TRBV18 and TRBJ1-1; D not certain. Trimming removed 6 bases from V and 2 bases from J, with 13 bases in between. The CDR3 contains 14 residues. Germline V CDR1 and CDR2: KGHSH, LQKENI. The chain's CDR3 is CASSPSSSNTEAFF. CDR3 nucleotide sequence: TGTGCCAGCTCGCCCTCGAGTAGCAACACTGAAGCTTTCTTT.

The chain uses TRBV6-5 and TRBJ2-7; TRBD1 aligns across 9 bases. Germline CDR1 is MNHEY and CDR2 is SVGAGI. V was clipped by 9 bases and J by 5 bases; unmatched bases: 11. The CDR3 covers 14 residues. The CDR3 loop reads CASTPGTGFHEQYF. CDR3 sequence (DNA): TGTGCCAGTACCCCCGGGACAGGGTTCCACGAGCAGTACTTC.

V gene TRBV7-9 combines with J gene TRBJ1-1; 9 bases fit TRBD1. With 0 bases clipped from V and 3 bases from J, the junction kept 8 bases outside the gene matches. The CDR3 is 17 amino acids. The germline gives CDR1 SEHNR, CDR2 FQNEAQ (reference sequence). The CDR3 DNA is TGTGCCAGCAGCTTAGCCGGGACAGGGACTTTCGACACTGAAGCTTTCTTT. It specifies CASSLAGTGTFDTEAFF.

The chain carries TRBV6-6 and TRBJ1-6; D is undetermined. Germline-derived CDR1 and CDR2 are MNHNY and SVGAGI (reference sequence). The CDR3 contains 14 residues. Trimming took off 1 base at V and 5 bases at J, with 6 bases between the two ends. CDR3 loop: CASSYWGDNSPLHF. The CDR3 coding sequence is TGTGCCAGCAGTTACTGGGGAGATAATTCACCCCTCCACTTT.

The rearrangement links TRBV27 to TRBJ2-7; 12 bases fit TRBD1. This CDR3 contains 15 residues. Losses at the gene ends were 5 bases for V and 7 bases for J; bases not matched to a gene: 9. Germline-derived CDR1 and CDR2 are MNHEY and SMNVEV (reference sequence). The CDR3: CASSIPGQGAVEQYF. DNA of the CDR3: TGTGCCAGCAGTATCCCGGGACAGGGGGCGGTGGAGCAGTACTTC.

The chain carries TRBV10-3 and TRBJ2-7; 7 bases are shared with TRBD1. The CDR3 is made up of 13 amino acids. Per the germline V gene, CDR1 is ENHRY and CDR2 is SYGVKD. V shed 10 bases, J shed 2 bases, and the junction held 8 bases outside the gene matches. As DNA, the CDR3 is TGTGCCACCGCCGGGACAGAGACCTACGAGCAGTACTTC. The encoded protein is CATAGTETYEQYF.

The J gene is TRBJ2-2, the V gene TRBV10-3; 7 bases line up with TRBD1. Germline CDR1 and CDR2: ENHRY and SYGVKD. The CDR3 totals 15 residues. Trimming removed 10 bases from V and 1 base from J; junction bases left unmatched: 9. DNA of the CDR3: TGTGCCACCCTAGGGGGACAGATGAACACCGGGGAGCTGTTTTTT. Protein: CATLGGQMNTGELFF.

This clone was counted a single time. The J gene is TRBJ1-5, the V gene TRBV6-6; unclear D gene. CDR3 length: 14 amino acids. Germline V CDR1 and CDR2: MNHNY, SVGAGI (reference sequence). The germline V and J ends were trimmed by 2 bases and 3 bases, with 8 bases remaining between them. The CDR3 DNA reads TGTGCCAGCAGTTACGGCACAGCCAATCAGCCCCAGCATTTT. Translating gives CASSYGTANQPQHF.

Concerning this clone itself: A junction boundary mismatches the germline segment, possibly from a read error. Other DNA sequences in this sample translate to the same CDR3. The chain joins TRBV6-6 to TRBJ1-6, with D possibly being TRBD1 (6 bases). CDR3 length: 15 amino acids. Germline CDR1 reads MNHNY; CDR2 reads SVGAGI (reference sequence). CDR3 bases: TGTGCCAGCAGTGTAGGACAGTACTATAATTCCCCCCTCCACTTT. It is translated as CASSVGQYYNSPLHF.

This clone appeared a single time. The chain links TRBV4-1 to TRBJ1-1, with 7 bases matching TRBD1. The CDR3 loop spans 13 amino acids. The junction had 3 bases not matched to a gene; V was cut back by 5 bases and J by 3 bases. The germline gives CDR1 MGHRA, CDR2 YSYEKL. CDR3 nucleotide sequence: TGCGCCAGCAGCTGGGACAGCTACACTGAAGCTTTCTTT. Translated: CASSWDSYTEAFF.

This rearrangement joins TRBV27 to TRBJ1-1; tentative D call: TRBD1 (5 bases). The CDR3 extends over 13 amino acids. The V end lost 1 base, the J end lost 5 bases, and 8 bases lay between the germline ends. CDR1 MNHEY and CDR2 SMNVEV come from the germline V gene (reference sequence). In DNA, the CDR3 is TGTGCCAGCAGTTTATTGGGGCAGACTGAAGCTTTCTTT. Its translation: CASSLLGQTEAFF.

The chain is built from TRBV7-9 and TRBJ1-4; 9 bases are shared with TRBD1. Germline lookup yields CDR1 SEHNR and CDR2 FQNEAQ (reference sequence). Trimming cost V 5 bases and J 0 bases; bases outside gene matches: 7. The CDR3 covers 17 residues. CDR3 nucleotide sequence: TGTGCCAGCAGCCGGCGGACAGGGGAGACAACTAATGAAAAACTGTTTTTT. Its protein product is CASSRRTGETTNEKLFF.

In DNA, the CDR3 is TGTGCCAGCAGCTTTATCACCGGGGAGCTGTTTTTT. This gives the protein CASSFITGELFF. The chain is built from TRBV13 and TRBJ2-2; D remains unclear. Germline CDR1 is PRHDT and CDR2 is FYEKMQ (reference sequence). The CDR3 has 12 residues. V lost 3 bases and J 4 bases, leaving 3 bases between the germline ends.

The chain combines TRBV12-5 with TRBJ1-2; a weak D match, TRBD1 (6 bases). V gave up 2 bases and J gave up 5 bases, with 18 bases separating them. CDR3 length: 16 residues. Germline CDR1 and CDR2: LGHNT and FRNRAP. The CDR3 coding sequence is TGTGCTAGTGGTTTGTTACAGGGTGGAGGAAGATATGGCTACACCTTC. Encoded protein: CASGLLQGGGRYGYTF. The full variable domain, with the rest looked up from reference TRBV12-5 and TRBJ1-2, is DARVTQTPRHKVTEMGQEVTMRCQPILGHNTVFWYRQTMMQGLELLAYFRNRAPLDDSGMPKDRFSAEMPDATLATLKIQPSEPRDSAVYFCASGLLQGGGRYGYTFGSGTRLTVV.

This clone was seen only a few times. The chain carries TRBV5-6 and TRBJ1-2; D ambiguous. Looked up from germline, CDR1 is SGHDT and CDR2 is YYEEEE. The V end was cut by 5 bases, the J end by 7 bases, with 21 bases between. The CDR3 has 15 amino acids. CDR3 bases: TGTGCCAGCAGTTATTCGGACGCGGGGAGTATTGGCTACACCTTC. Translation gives CASSYSDAGSIGYTF.

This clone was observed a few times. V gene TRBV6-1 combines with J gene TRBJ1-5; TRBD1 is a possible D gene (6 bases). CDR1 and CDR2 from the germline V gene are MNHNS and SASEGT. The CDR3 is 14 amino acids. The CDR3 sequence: CAILGGGRNQPQHF. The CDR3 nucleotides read TGTGCAATCCTCGGGGGGGGGCGCAATCAGCCCCAGCATTTT.

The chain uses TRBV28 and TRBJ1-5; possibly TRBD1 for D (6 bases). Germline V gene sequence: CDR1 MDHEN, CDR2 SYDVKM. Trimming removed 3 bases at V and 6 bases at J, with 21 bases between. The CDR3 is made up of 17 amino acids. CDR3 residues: CASSLYRETTIIQPQHF. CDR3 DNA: TGTGCCAGCAGTTTGTACAGGGAAACGACTATCATTCAGCCCCAGCATTTT.

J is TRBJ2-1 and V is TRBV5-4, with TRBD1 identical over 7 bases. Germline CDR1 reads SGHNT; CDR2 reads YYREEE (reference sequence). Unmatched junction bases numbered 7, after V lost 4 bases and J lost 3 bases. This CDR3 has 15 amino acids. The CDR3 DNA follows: TGTGCCAGCAGCCAAGGACAGGCGGTCTACAATGAGCAGTTCTTC. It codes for CASSQGQAVYNEQFF.